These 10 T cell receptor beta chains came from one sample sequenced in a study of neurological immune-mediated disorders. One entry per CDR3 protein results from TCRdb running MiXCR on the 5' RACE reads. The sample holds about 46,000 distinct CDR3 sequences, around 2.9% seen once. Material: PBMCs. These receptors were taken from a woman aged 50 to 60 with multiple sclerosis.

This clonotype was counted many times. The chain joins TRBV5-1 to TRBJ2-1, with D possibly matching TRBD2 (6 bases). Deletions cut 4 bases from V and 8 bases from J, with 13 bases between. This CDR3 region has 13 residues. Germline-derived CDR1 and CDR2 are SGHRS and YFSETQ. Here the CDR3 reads CASSRSGSHEQFF. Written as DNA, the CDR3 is TGCGCCAGCAGCCGTTCCGGGAGCCATGAGCAGTTCTTC. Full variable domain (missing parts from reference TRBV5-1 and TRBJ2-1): KAGVTQTPRYLIKTRGQQVTLSCSPISGHRSVSWYQQTPGQGLQFLFEYFSETQRNKGNFPGRFSGRQFSNSRSEMNVSTLELGDSALYLCASSRSGSHEQFFGPGTRLTVL.

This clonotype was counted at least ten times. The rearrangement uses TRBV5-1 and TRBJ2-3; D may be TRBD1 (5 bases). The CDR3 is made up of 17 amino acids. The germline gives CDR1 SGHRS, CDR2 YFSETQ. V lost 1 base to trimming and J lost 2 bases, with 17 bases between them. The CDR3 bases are TGCGCCAGCAGCTTGTCGGCTAGTGGGGCCTACACAGATACGCAGTATTTT. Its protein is CASSLSASGAYTDTQYF.

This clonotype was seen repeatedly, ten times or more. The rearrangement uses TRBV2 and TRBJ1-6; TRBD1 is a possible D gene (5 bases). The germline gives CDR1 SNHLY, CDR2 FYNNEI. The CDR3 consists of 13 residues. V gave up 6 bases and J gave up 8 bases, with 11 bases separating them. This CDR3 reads CASRGTRDSPLHF. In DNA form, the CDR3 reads TGTGCCAGCAGAGGGACGCGGGATTCACCCCTCCACTTT.

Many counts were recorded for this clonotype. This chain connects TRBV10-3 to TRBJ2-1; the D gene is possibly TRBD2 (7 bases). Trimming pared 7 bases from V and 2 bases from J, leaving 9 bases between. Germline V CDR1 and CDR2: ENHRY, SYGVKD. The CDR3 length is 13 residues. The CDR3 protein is CAIKRDTYNEQFF. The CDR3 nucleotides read TGTGCCATCAAGCGGGACACCTACAATGAGCAGTTCTTC.

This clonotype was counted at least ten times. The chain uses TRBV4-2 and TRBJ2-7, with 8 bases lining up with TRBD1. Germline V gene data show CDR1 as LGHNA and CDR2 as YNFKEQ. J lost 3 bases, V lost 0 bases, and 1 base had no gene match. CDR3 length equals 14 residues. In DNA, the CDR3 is TGTGCCAGCAGCCAAGACAGGGGGCGCTACGAGCAGTACTTC. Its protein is CASSQDRGRYEQYF.

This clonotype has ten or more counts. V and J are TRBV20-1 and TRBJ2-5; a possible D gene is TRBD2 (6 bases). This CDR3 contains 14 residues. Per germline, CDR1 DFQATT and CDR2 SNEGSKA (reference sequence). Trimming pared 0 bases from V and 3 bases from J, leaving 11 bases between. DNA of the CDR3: TGCAGTGCTAGAGACATGGAGGGAGAAGAGACCCAGTACTTC. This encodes CSARDMEGEETQYF.

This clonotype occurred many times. CDR3 protein: CATSRGTDYNEQFF. The CDR3 DNA reads as TGTGCCACCAGCAGAGGGACAGACTACAATGAGCAGTTCTTC. The J gene is TRBJ2-1, the V gene TRBV15; weak D call: TRBD1 (6 bases). The germline V gene has CDR1 LNHNV and CDR2 YYDKDF (reference sequence). The CDR3 totals 14 residues. V was pared by 1 base and J by 3 bases, with 7 bases between.

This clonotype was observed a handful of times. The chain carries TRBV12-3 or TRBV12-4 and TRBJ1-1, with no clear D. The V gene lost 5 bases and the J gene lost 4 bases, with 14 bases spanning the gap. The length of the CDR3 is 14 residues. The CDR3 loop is CASSKTGSGTEAFF. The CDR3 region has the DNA TGTGCCAGCAGTAAGACGGGAAGCGGCACTGAAGCTTTCTTT.

This chain's CDR3 is CASTERVRQFF. The DNA of the CDR3 is TGTGCCAGCACCGAGCGGGTTCGGCAGTTCTTC. The rearrangement joins TRBV2 to TRBJ2-1; a weak D match, TRBD2 (6 bases). CDR3 length equals 11 residues. The germline gives CDR1 SNHLY, CDR2 FYNNEI. Trimming stripped 7 bases from V and 12 bases from J, with 13 bases between.

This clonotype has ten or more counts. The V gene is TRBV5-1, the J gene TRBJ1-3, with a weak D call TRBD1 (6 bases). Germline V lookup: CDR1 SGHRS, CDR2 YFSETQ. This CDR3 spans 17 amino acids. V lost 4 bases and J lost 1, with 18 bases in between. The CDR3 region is CASSQGGGGASGNTIYF. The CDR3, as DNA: TGCGCCAGCAGCCAAGGCGGTGGGGGCGCGTCTGGAAACACCATATATTTT.